This paragraph covers one TCR beta chain sequence. The antigen remains unidentified. These data come from a study of glioma-infiltrating T cells after dendritic cell vaccination. TCRdb keeps only in-frame clones here, not all; method: immunoSEQ multiplex PCR. The repertoire has roughly 100,000 clones, roughly 79% of them found once; the top ten carry roughly 12%. Findings of the study overall: TCR clonality showed no direct relationship with survival.

Germline values: CDR1 MNHEY, CDR2 SMNVEV (reference sequence). Between the trimmed V and J ends, which lost 8 bases and 5 bases, there was a span of 18 bases. The CDR3 covers 14 residues. The TCR was taken from a human donor with glioblastoma. Sample: blood, taken before dendritic cell vaccination. V usage is TRBV27 and J usage is TRBJ1-2; the D gene is possibly TRBD1 (5 bases). The CDR3: CASGPIIRGYGYTF. The CDR3 DNA is TGTGCCAGCGGTCCCATCATCCGGGGGTATGGCTACACCTTC.